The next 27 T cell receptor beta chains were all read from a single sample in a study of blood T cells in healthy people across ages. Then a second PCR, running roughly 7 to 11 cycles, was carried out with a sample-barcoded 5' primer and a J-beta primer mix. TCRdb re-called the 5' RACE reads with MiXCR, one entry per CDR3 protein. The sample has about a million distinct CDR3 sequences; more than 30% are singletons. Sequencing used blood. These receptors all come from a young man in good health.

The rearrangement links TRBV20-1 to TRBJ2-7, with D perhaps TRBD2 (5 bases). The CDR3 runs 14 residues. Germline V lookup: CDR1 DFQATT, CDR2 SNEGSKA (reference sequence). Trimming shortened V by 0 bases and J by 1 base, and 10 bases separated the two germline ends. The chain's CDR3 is CSARDLPGSYEQYF. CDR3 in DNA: TGCAGTGCTAGAGATCTTCCGGGGTCCTACGAGCAGTACTTC.

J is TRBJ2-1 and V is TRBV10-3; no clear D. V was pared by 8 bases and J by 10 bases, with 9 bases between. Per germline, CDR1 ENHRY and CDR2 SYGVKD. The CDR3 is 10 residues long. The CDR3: CAIQRYEQFF. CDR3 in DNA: TGTGCCATCCAGCGCTACGAGCAGTTCTTC.

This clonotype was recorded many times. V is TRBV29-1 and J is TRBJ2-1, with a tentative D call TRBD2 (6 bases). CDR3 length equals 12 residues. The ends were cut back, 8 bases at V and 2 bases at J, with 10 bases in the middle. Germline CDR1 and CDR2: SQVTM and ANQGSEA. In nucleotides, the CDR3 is TGCAGCACCGGGGGTCCCTACAATGAGCAGTTCTTC. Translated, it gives CSTGGPYNEQFF.

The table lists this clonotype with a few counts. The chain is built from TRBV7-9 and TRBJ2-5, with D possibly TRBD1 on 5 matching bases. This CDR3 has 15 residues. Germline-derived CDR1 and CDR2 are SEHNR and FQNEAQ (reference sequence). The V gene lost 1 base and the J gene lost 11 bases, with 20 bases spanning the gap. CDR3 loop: CASSLVLYRTNEQYF. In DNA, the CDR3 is TGTGCCAGCAGCTTAGTCCTGTACAGGACGAATGAGCAGTACTTC.

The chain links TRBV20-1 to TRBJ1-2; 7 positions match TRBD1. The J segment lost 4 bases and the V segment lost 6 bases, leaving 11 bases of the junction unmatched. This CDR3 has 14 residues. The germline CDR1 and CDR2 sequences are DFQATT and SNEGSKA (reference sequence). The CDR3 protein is CSAGRRQGSYGYTF. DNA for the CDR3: TGCAGTGCCGGACGCCGACAGGGTAGCTATGGCTACACCTTC.

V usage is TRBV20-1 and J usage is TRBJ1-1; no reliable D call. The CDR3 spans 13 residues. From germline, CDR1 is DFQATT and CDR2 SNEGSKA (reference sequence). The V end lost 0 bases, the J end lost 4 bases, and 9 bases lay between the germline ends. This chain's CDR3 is CSAREPTSTEAFF. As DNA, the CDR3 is TGCAGTGCTAGAGAACCGACCAGCACTGAAGCTTTCTTT.

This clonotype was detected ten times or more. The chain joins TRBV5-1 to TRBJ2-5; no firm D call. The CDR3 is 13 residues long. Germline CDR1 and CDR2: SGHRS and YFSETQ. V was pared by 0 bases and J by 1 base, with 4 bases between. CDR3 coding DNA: TGCGCCAGCAGCTTGGAAGTCCAAGAGACCCAGTACTTC. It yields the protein CASSLEVQETQYF.

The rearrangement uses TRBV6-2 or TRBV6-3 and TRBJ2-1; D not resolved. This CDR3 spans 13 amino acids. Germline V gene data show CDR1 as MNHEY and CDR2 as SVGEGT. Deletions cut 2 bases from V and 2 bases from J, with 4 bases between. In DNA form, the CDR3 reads TGTGCCAGCAGTTACGCAGCCTACAATGAGCAGTTCTTC. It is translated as CASSYAAYNEQFF.

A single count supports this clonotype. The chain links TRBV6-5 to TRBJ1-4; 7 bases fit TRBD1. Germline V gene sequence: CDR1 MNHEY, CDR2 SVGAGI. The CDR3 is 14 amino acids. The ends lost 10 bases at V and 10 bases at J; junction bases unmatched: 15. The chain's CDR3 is CATRRQGVVGKLFF. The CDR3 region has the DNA TGTGCCACCCGAAGGCAGGGGGTGGTTGGAAAACTGTTTTTT.

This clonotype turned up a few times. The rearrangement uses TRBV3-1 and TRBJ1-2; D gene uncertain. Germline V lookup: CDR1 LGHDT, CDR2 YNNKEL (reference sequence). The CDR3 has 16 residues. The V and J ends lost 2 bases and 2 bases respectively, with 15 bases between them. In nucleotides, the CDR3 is TGTGCCAGCAGCCAACTTCCTGGGCAGCGCAACTATGGCTACACCTTC. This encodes CASSQLPGQRNYGYTF.

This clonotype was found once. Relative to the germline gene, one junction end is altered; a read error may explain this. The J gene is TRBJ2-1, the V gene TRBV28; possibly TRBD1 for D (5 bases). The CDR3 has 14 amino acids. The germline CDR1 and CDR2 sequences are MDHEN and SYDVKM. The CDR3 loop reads CASSSHDSYNGQFF. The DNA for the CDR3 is TGTGCCAGCAGTTCACATGACAGCTACAATGGGCAGTTCTTC.

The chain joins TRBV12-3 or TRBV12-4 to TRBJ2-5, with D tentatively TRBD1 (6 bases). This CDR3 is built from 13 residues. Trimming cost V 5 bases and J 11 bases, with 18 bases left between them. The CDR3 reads CASSVGPQGTQYF. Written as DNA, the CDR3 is TGTGCCAGCAGTGTAGGACCGCAGGGGACGCAGTACTTC.

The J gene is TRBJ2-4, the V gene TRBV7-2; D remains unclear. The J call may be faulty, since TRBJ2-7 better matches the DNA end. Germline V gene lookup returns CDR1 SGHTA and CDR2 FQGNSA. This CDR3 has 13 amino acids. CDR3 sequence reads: CASSTTRTYEQYF. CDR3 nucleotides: TGTGCCAGCAGCACCACACGGACCTACGAGCAGTACTTC.

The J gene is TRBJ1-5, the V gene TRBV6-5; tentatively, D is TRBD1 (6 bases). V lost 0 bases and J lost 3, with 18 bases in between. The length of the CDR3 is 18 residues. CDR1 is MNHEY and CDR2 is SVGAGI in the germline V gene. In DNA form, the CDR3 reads TGTGCCAGCAGTTACTCGGGAAGTTCCGGGGACATCAATCAGCCCCAGCATTTT. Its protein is CASSYSGSSGDINQPQHF.

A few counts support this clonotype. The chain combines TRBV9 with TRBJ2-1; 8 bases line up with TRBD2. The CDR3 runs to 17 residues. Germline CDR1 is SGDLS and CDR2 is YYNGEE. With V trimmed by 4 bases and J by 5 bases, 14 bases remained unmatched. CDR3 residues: CASSTGGRGGFDNEQFF. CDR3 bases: TGTGCCAGCAGCACGGGGGGGCGGGGTGGCTTTGACAATGAGCAGTTCTTC. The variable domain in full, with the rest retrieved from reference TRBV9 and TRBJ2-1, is DSGVTQTPKHLITATGQRVTLRCSPRSGDLSVYWYQQSLDQGLQFLIQYYNGEERAKGNILERFSAQQFPDLHSELNLSSLELGDSALYFCASSTGGRGGFDNEQFFGPGTRLTVL.

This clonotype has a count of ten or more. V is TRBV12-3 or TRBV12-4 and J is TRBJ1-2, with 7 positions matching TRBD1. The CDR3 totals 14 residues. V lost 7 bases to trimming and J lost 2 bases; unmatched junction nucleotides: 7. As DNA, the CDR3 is TGTGCCAGCACCTTAGGGGGCAGCAACTATGGCTACACCTTC. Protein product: CASTLGGSNYGYTF.

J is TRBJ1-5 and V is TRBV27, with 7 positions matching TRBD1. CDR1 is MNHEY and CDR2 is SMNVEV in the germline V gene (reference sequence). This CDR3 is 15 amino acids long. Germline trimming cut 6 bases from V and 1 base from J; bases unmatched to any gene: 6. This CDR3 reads CASRQGYDSNQPQHF. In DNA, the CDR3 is TGTGCCAGCAGACAGGGGTATGACAGCAATCAGCCCCAGCATTTT.

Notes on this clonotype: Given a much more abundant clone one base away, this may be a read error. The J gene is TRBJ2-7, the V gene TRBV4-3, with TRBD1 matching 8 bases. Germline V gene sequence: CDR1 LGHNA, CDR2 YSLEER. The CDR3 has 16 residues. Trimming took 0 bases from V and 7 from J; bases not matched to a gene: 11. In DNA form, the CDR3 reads TGCGCCAGCAGCCAAGATCTGGACAGGGAGTATAATGAGCAGTACTTC. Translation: CASSQDLDREYNEQYF.

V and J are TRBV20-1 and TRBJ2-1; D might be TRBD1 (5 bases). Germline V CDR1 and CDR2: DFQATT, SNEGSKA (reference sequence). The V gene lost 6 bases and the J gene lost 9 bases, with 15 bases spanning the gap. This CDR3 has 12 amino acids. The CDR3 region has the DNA TGCAGTGCCAGGCTGACAGAGGTTGAGCAGTTCTTC. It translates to CSARLTEVEQFF.

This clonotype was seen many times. The CDR3 protein is CASSVRSYNEQFF. In DNA, the CDR3 is TGCGCCAGCAGCGTTAGAAGCTACAATGAGCAGTTCTTC. This chain uses TRBV5-1 with TRBJ2-1; no clear D. V was pared by 4 bases and J by 3 bases, with 8 bases between. Germline V gene data show CDR1 as SGHRS and CDR2 as YFSETQ. The CDR3 loop spans 13 amino acids.

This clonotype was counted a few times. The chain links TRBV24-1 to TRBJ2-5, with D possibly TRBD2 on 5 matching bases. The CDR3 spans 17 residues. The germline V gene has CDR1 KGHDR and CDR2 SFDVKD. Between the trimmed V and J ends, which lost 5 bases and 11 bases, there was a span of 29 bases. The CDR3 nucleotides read TGTGCCACCAGTGGGCCCGTCCCTCTTGGGAGTAACAATGAGCAGTACTTC. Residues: CATSGPVPLGSNNEQYF.

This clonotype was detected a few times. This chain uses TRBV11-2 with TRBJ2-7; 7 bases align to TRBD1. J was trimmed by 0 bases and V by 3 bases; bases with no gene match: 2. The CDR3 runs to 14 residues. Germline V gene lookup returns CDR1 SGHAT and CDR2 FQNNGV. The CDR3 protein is CASSFRQGSYEQYF. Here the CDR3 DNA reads TGTGCCAGCAGCTTCAGACAGGGCTCCTACGAGCAGTACTTC.

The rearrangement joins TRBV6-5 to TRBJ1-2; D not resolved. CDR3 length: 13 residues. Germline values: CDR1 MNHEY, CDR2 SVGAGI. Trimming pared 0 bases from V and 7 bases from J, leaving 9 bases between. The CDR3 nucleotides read TGTGCCAGCAGTTACTCTCGGGGTTCTGGCTACACCTTC. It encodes CASSYSRGSGYTF.

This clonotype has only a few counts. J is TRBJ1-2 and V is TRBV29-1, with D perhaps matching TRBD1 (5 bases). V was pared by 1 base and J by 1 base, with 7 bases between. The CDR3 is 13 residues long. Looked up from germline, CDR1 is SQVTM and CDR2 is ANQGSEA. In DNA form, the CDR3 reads TGCAGCGTTGAAGGGGGGGGTAACTATGGCTACACCTTC. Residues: CSVEGGGNYGYTF.

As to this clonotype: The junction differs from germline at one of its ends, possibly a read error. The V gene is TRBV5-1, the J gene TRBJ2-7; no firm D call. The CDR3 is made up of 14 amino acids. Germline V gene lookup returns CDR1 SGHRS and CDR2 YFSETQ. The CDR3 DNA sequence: TGCCCCAGCAGATTGCCGGCACGGGTCTACGAGCAGAACTTC. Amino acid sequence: CPSRLPARVYEQNF.

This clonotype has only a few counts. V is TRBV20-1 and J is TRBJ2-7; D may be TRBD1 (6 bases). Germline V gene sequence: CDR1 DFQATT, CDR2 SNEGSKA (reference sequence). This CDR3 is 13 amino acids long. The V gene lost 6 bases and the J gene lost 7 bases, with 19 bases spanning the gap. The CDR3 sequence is CSAPPTGTNEQYF. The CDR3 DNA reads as TGCAGTGCCCCGCCGACAGGAACCAATGAGCAGTACTTC.

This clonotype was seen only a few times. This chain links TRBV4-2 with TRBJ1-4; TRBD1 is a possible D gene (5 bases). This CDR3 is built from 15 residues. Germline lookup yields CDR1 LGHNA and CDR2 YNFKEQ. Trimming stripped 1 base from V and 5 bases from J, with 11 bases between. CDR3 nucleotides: TGTGCCAGCAGCCAAGTTCAGGGAGGGAATGAAAAACTGTTTTTT. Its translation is CASSQVQGGNEKLFF.